This TCR beta chain was identified during a study of blood T cell repertoires in COVID-19 (dated by TCRdb to 2020 to 2022). Study-level background: Samples from collaborators originated in the United States, Italy and Spain and spanned both the acute and convalescent phases of COVID-19. The material from the prospective study consisted of cDNA or gDNA derived from T cells, B-cell-depleted T cells, or PBMCs. Subjects who had been exposed to COVID-19, were actively infected with it, or had recovered from it provided the deeply sampled blood TCRbeta repertoires that made up the dataset. The repertoires were made available in a free public database intended to serve as a resource for research on the immune response to SARS-CoV-2. The samples were drawn from the first 160 participants of the ongoing ImmuneRACE study and from 1,254 subjects provided by 6 global collaborators. A de-identified subject ID, COVID-19 status, age in years and sex were almost always included in the sample metadata. Where HLA class I and class II types were available, the types were taken from metadata supplied by the sample provider, not from assay-based typing. Summary of the overall study and its limitations: The amount of clinical and demographic metadata varied by source and participant and was provided uncurated.

On this clone: Its antigen is currently not known. No quality values exist for individual bases; no much larger clone is one base distant.

Participants in the prospective study were enrolled through a virtual design, were aged 18 to 89 years, and lived in approximately 25 United States geographic areas. To assign participants to cohorts, the prospective study relied on clinical history that participants themselves reported in a screening survey and a study questionnaire. Recovered participants in ImmuneRACE Cohort 3 were defined by two consecutive negative NP/OP PCR tests, clearance by a healthcare professional, or resolution of symptoms. In the prospective study, whole blood, serum and a nasopharyngeal or oropharyngeal swab were collected from each participant by mobile phlebotomists. Prospective study participants could optionally give additional blood draws and questionnaires over an approximately two-month period. Before DNA extraction, prospective study blood samples were shipped either frozen or at room temperature. The V end gives up 4 bases and the J end 5 bases, leaving 19 bases in the junction not matched to a gene. The germline V gene encodes CDR1 ENHRY and CDR2 SYGVKD. The CDR3 covers 20 residues, taking in both the cysteine and the phenylalanine. The entry retains the CDR3 DNA only, 60 bases that are in frame from base 1.

TCRbeta CDR3 regions were amplified from genomic DNA using the immunoSEQ Assay, a bias-controlled multiplex PCR. The original methods were these. The number of nucleated cells in each sample was estimated from the amplification of reference gene primers within the assay. Sequence reads were collapsed and filtered to measure the absolute abundance of every unique TCRbeta CDR3 rearrangement. For each sample, productive Simpson clonality was calculated as the square root of Simpson's diversity index across productive rearrangements. This immuneACCESS table, as held by TCRdb, lists in-frame sequences with V and J called but not all clones. Of the missing ones, under half trace to an unresolved V gene in checked studies; the others have no known cause. V, J and clone size were drawn from that table, and D and trimming were deduced from the DNA. In all, the sample holds approximately 160,000 clones, and 80% of those were seen once. Clones ranked in the top ten supply about 6% of the sample.

The TCR was taken from a man aged 40-55 years who had recovered from COVID-19. The chain was built from TRBV10-3 and TRBJ2-2; TRBD1 fits 10 bases in the junction. Sequencing input: PBMCs or T cells enriched from blood (not recorded which). The CDR3 in this case is CAISASPRGGQGEVTGELFF. The bases read TGTGCCATCAGTGCGAGTCCCCGGGGCGGACAGGGGGAGGTAACCGGGGAGCTGTTTTTT.